The source of this TCR beta chain is a study of blood T cell repertoires in COVID-19. On the study more broadly: From the United States, Italy and Spain came samples of acute and convalescent COVID-19. PBMCs, B-cell-depleted T cells, or T cells were the source of the cDNA or gDNA that made up the material.

Per the study methods: Reference gene primer amplification gave estimated nucleated cell counts. Assay: immunoSEQ multiplex PCR; the TCRdb copy retains only in-frame clones and omits some. V and J calls and clone size come straight from that table; D and trimming were deduced from the DNA. The data show 110,000 or so clones, around 85% seen once. The CDR3 covers 13 residues. Sequenced: peripheral blood. This chain links TRBV12-3 or TRBV12-4 with TRBJ2-1; D possibly corresponds to TRBD1 (5 bases). This TCR was sampled from a man aged 55 to 69 with acute or convalescent COVID-19. The CDR3 DNA is TGTGCAATCCGAGACAGCTCCTACAATGAGCAGTTCTTC. Amino acid sequence: CAIRDSSYNEQFF.